The rows below give T cell receptor beta chains drawn from one sample of a study of OX40 agonist ivuxolimab in advanced cancers. TCRdb's table, derived via immunoSEQ multiplex PCR, lists solely in-frame clones and lacks some. Among 55,000 to 85,000 clones listed, under 90% were seen once. The sequencing used CD4+ or CD8+ T cells sorted from blood, collected in a trial of the OX40 agonist ivuxolimab. These receptors were taken from an adult with an advanced solid tumor such as melanoma, head and neck, liver or kidney cancer. CDR3s include the opening cysteine and the closing phenylalanine or tryptophan. D genes are given only for firm matches. Clone size, where shown, is once, few, many, or a class for clones that have expanded.

CDR3 DNA: TGCGCCAGCAGCCACGGGACCGGGACAGGGGGCAATGAGCAGTTCTTC; CDR3 protein: CASSHGTGTGGNEQFF; V gene: TRBV4-3; clone size: -; D gene: TRBD1; J gene: TRBJ2-1
CDR3 DNA: TGTGCCAGCTCACCAGGCAGCTACCAGCCCCAGCATTTT; CDR3 protein: CASSPGSYQPQHF; V gene: TRBV18; clone size: few; D gene: -; J gene: TRBJ1-5
CDR3 DNA: TGCGCCAGCAGCCAAGGCATGGATCAGCCCCAGCATTTT; CDR3 protein: CASSQGMDQPQHF; V gene: TRBV4-3; clone size: -; D gene: -; J gene: TRBJ1-5
CDR3 DNA: TGTGCCAGCAAGGGTCGTTTGGCGGGCGGGGAGCTGTTTTTT; CDR3 protein: CASKGRLAGGELFF; V gene: TRBV2; clone size: once; D gene: -; J gene: TRBJ2-2
CDR3 DNA: TGCGCCAGCAGCTCTGGACAGTTTCTGGACGAGCAGTACTTC; CDR3 protein: CASSSGQFLDEQYF; V gene: TRBV5-1; clone size: once; D gene: -; J gene: TRBJ2-7
CDR3 DNA: TGTGCCAGCTCACCACCGAGGACCTCCTACGAGCAGTACTTC; CDR3 protein: CASSPPRTSYEQYF; V gene: TRBV18; clone size: once; D gene: -; J gene: TRBJ2-7
CDR3 DNA: TGTGCCAGCAGCCAAGACCGCCGATCGATGAACACTGAAGCTTTCTTT; CDR3 protein: CASSQDRRSMNTEAFF; V gene: TRBV4-2; clone size: -; D gene: -; J gene: TRBJ1-1
CDR3 DNA: TGTGCCAGCAGCAGCCCGGGACTAGGAAGCTACGAGCAGTACTTC; CDR3 protein: CASSSPGLGSYEQYF; V gene: TRBV28; clone size: -; D gene: TRBD2; J gene: TRBJ2-7
CDR3 DNA: TGTGCCAGCAGCGCCGACCCCAGGGGCTCTGGAAACACCATATATTTT; CDR3 protein: CASSADPRGSGNTIYF; V gene: TRBV9; clone size: -; D gene: -; J gene: TRBJ1-3
CDR3 DNA: TGTGCCAGCAGCCCTACAAGTTATTGGACCGGGGAGCTGTTTTTT; CDR3 protein: CASSPTSYWTGELFF; V gene: TRBV11-3; clone size: -; D gene: -; J gene: TRBJ2-2
CDR3 DNA: TGTGCCATCAGTGAGTCCCCGGGACAGGGGAATCAGCCCCAGCATTTT; CDR3 protein: CAISESPGQGNQPQHF; V gene: TRBV10-3; clone size: -; D gene: TRBD1; J gene: TRBJ1-5
CDR3 DNA: TGTGCCAGCTACACCGGGGAGCTGTTTTTT; CDR3 protein: CASYTGELFF; V gene: TRBV6-1; clone size: -; D gene: -; J gene: TRBJ2-2
CDR3 DNA: TGCGCCAGCAGCTTCCTGCCTGGAGGGTCTAACTATGGCTACACCTTC; CDR3 protein: CASSFLPGGSNYGYTF; V gene: TRBV5-1; clone size: medium-sized; D gene: -; J gene: TRBJ1-2
CDR3 DNA: TGTGCCAGCAGCTTAGGCCTTCAACCTTTCTTT; CDR3 protein: CASSLGLQPFF; V gene: TRBV13; clone size: -; D gene: -; J gene: TRBJ1-1
CDR3 DNA: TGTGCCAGCAGCGTAGGTCCGGGACAGGTTTACGAGCAGTACTTC; CDR3 protein: CASSVGPGQVYEQYF; V gene: TRBV9; clone size: -; D gene: TRBD1; J gene: TRBJ2-7
CDR3 DNA: TGTGCCAGCAGCTTAACCCAGCCCCCAGACACAGATACGCAGTATTTT; CDR3 protein: CASSLTQPPDTDTQYF; V gene: TRBV7-9; clone size: -; D gene: -; J gene: TRBJ2-3
CDR3 DNA: TGTGCCAGCAGCTTAAACGGGTGGCAGTACTTC; CDR3 protein: CASSLNGWQYF; V gene: TRBV7-3; clone size: -; D gene: -; J gene: TRBJ2-7
CDR3 DNA: TGTGCCAGCAGCTTCCAGGCTAGCTCCGTGCAAGATACGCAGTATTTT; CDR3 protein: CASSFQASSVQDTQYF; V gene: TRBV11-2; clone size: -; D gene: -; J gene: TRBJ2-3
CDR3 DNA: TGTGCCAGCTCACCTGATAGGAGTGGCGAAAAACTGTTTTTT; CDR3 protein: CASSPDRSGEKLFF; V gene: TRBV18; clone size: -; D gene: -; J gene: TRBJ1-4
CDR3 DNA: TGTGCCAGCACCACTCAGGGGGGCGTACATAACTTT; CDR3 protein: CASTTQGGVHNF; V gene: TRBV5-6; clone size: many; D gene: TRBD1; J gene: TRBJ1-6
CDR3 DNA: TGTGCCAGCAGCTTCAGGGTGCGGCAGTTCTTC; CDR3 protein: CASSFRVRQFF; V gene: TRBV5-8; clone size: -; D gene: -; J gene: TRBJ2-1
CDR3 DNA: TGTGCCACCAAAACCCAGGGGAACACTGAAGCTTTCTTT; CDR3 protein: CATKTQGNTEAFF; V gene: TRBV6-6; clone size: -; D gene: -; J gene: TRBJ1-1
CDR3 DNA: TGCAGCGTGCGGATGGGCCAAGGCGGGGAGCTGTTTTTT; CDR3 protein: CSVRMGQGGELFF; V gene: TRBV29-1; clone size: -; D gene: -; J gene: TRBJ2-2
CDR3 DNA: TGTGCCAGCAGCCGCCCAGGGTTAGACACCGGGGAGCTGTTTTTT; CDR3 protein: CASSRPGLDTGELFF; V gene: TRBV27; clone size: -; D gene: -; J gene: TRBJ2-2
CDR3 DNA: TGTGCCAGCACGACAGGGAGGGTCAATCAGCCCCAGCATTTT; CDR3 protein: CASTTGRVNQPQHF; V gene: TRBV2; clone size: -; D gene: TRBD1; J gene: TRBJ1-5
CDR3 DNA: TGTGCCAGCAGCCGGGCCATGGGAGGAGAGACCCAGTACTTC; CDR3 protein: CASSRAMGGETQYF; V gene: TRBV7-6; clone size: -; D gene: -; J gene: TRBJ2-5
CDR3 DNA: TGCAGTGTACAAATTAATGAAAAACTGTTTTTT; CDR3 protein: CSVQINEKLFF; V gene: TRBV20-1; clone size: -; D gene: -; J gene: TRBJ1-4
CDR3 DNA: TGTGCCAGCAGCACCCGGGACAGGGGGCTGGGGGAGACCCAGTACTTC; CDR3 protein: CASSTRDRGLGETQYF; V gene: TRBV7-8; clone size: -; D gene: TRBD1; J gene: TRBJ2-5
CDR3 DNA: TGTGCCAGCAGCTTGGCCGGGGAGAAAGAGACCCAGTACTTC; CDR3 protein: CASSLAGEKETQYF; V gene: TRBV5-6; clone size: -; D gene: -; J gene: TRBJ2-5
CDR3 DNA: TGTGCCAGCAGCGCCCAGGGACCGCTGAACACTGAAGCTTTCTTT; CDR3 protein: CASSAQGPLNTEAFF; V gene: TRBV7-9; clone size: -; D gene: -; J gene: TRBJ1-1
CDR3 DNA: TGCAGTGCTACCGAACAGACCCAGTACTTC; CDR3 protein: CSATEQTQYF; V gene: TRBV20-1; clone size: once; D gene: -; J gene: TRBJ2-5
CDR3 DNA: TGTGCCAGCAGTGAACTGGCTGGGATAAGGAATCAGCCCCAGCATTTT; CDR3 protein: CASSELAGIRNQPQHF; V gene: TRBV6-1; clone size: few; D gene: -; J gene: TRBJ1-5
CDR3 DNA: TGTGCCAGCAGTGTGGGACAGGGAAACACTGAAGCTTTCTTT; CDR3 protein: CASSVGQGNTEAFF; V gene: TRBV6-5; clone size: once; D gene: TRBD1; J gene: TRBJ1-1
CDR3 DNA: TGTGCCAGTAGTATTAGGGGGCAAAACACTGAAGCTTTCTTT; CDR3 protein: CASSIRGQNTEAFF; V gene: TRBV19; clone size: -; D gene: TRBD1; J gene: TRBJ1-1
CDR3 DNA: TGCGCCAGCAGCCAAGGTCGGGACCGTACCTACGAGCAGTACTTC; CDR3 protein: CASSQGRDRTYEQYF; V gene: TRBV4-1; clone size: few; D gene: -; J gene: TRBJ2-7
CDR3 DNA: TGTGCCAGCAGTTTATCGATCCGGGACAGGGGGATAGATACGCAGTATTTT; CDR3 protein: CASSLSIRDRGIDTQYF; V gene: TRBV27; clone size: -; D gene: TRBD1; J gene: TRBJ2-3
CDR3 DNA: TGTGCCAGTAGTGATAGGGGGCTCTATGGCTACACCTTC; CDR3 protein: CASSDRGLYGYTF; V gene: TRBV19; clone size: -; D gene: TRBD1; J gene: TRBJ1-2
CDR3 DNA: TGTGCCAGCAGCTTGGGGACAGGCGTACTCTATGGCTACACCTTC; CDR3 protein: CASSLGTGVLYGYTF; V gene: TRBV5-4; clone size: once; D gene: TRBD1; J gene: TRBJ1-2
CDR3 DNA: TGTGCCTGGAGTGAAGGGGGGTCGGCCGGGGAGCTGTTTTTT; CDR3 protein: CAWSEGGSAGELFF; V gene: TRBV30; clone size: -; D gene: -; J gene: TRBJ2-2
CDR3 DNA: TGTGCCAGCAGTTACACAAGTAGCGAAAAACTGTTTTTT; CDR3 protein: CASSYTSSEKLFF; V gene: TRBV6-5; clone size: -; D gene: -; J gene: TRBJ1-4
CDR3 DNA: TGTGCCAGCAGTCGGACAGCGTTCTACGAGCAGTACTTC; CDR3 protein: CASSRTAFYEQYF; V gene: TRBV6-1; clone size: -; D gene: -; J gene: TRBJ2-7
CDR3 DNA: TGTGCCAGCAGTACCGGGAACAGAAACACCATATATTTT; CDR3 protein: CASSTGNRNTIYF; V gene: TRBV28; clone size: -; D gene: -; J gene: TRBJ1-3
CDR3 DNA: TGCAGCGGTCGACGGACAGGGGCCTACAATGAGCAGTTCTTC; CDR3 protein: CSGRRTGAYNEQFF; V gene: TRBV29-1; clone size: -; D gene: TRBD1; J gene: TRBJ2-1
CDR3 DNA: TGTGCCATCAGTGAGGTTTGGGTCAGCGGCTACACCTTC; CDR3 protein: CAISEVWVSGYTF; V gene: TRBV10-3; clone size: once; D gene: -; J gene: TRBJ1-2
CDR3 DNA: TGTGCCAGTAGGGTTATGAACACTGAAGCTTTCTTT; CDR3 protein: CASRVMNTEAFF; V gene: TRBV6-1; clone size: -; D gene: -; J gene: TRBJ1-1
CDR3 DNA: TGCGCCAGCTCTAACCCGGGACAAGCTTACGAGCAGTACTTC; CDR3 protein: CASSNPGQAYEQYF; V gene: TRBV5-1; clone size: -; D gene: -; J gene: TRBJ2-7